Each of the 2 T cell receptor beta chains below was sequenced from the same sample in a study of T-cell reconstitution after alpha-beta-depleted transplantation in children. Unique molecular identifiers featured in how the TCRbeta library was prepared. TCRdb passed the PCR reads through MiXCR, listing each CDR3 protein once. Of approximately 500,000 distinct CDR3 sequences listed, more than 20% are singletons. This sample comprised PBMCs, obtained before TCRalphabeta/CD19-depleted stem cell transplant. These receptors were collected from a boy under three years old with Wiskott-Aldrich syndrome, due to receive a stem cell transplant.

This clonotype was recorded once. This chain connects TRBV12-3 or TRBV12-4 to TRBJ2-6, with 7 bases lining up with TRBD2. The trim removed 1 base at V and 2 bases at J, leaving 14 bases unmatched. The CDR3 loop spans 20 amino acids. The chain's CDR3 is CASSLEAGVSFRTGANVLTF. In DNA, the CDR3 is TGTGCCAGCAGTTTAGAGGCGGGAGTCTCTTTTAGGACTGGGGCCAACGTCCTGACTTTC.

This clonotype was seen a handful of times. The chain uses TRBV7-8 and TRBJ1-2; a weak D match, TRBD1 (6 bases). The V and J ends lost 5 bases and 10 bases respectively, with 14 bases between them. CDR3 length equals 12 residues. Germline V gene sequence: CDR1 SGHVS, CDR2 FQNEAQ. CDR3 nucleotide sequence: TGTGCCAGCAGCGGGAAGGGGGAAAACTACACCTTC. Protein sequence: CASSGKGENYTF.